Listed below are T cell receptor beta chains from one sample, sequenced in a study of technical replicates of blood from several donors. Only in-frame clones appear in the TCRdb table, and some are missing; sequencing was by immunoSEQ multiplex PCR. Of over 90,000 clones listed, approximately 96% are singletons. The specimen was T cells isolated from PBMCs. The receptors stem from a human donor in good health. The CDR3 runs from the conserved cysteine through the conserved F or W. D genes are given only for firm matches. Some rows have no size entry. The others give once, few or many, or a class for an expanded clone.

d_call	v_call	clone_size	j_call	cdr3_aa	cdr3_nt
NA	TRBV6-1	NA	TRBJ2-1	CASGSSGTYNEQFF	TGTGCCAGCGGAAGTAGCGGAACCTACAATGAGCAGTTCTTC
TRBD2	TRBV19	NA	TRBJ2-1	CASSASGLSSYNEQFF	TGTGCCAGTAGTGCTAGCGGGTTAAGCTCCTACAATGAGCAGTTCTTC
TRBD2	TRBV2	NA	TRBJ2-3	CASNYGTSGTDTQYF	TGTGCCAGCAACTACGGGACTAGCGGCACAGATACGCAGTATTTT
TRBD2	TRBV5-4	NA	TRBJ2-7	CASSPSGGRAYEQYF	TGTGCCAGCAGCCCCTCCGGCGGGAGGGCCTACGAGCAGTACTTC
NA	TRBV6-1	NA	TRBJ1-5	CASSPQGNQPQHF	TGTGCCAGCAGTCCTCAGGGGAATCAGCCCCAGCATTTT
NA	TRBV27	NA	TRBJ1-3	CASSITGLTGNTIYF	TGTGCCAGCAGTATAACAGGGTTAACTGGAAACACCATATATTTT
TRBD2	TRBV11-2	NA	TRBJ2-7	CASSLEEGTSGYYEQYF	TGTGCCAGCAGCTTAGAGGAGGGGACTAGCGGTTACTACGAGCAGTACTTC
TRBD2	TRBV28	NA	TRBJ2-7	CASSDLAGEEEEQYF	TGTGCCAGCAGTGATCTAGCGGGAGAGGAAGAGGAGCAGTACTTC
TRBD1	TRBV4-2	NA	TRBJ1-3	CASSPLLSDRSGNTIYF	TGTGCCAGCAGCCCTTTGTTGTCGGACAGGTCTGGAAACACCATATATTTT
TRBD1	TRBV2	NA	TRBJ1-5	CASRGTGGGNQPQHF	TGTGCCAGCAGGGGGACAGGGGGAGGGAATCAGCCCCAGCATTTT
NA	TRBV2	NA	TRBJ1-2	CASSVQVYGYTF	TGTGCCAGCAGTGTACAAGTTTATGGCTACACCTTC
NA	TRBV7-9	NA	TRBJ2-5	CASSSGAKETQYF	TGTGCCAGCAGCTCCGGAGCCAAAGAGACCCAGTACTTC
NA	TRBV6-5	NA	TRBJ1-4	CASSSTGVKEKLFF	TGTGCCAGCAGTTCAACAGGTGTTAAAGAAAAACTGTTTTTT
NA	TRBV19	NA	TRBJ1-2	CASKSRTGGYTF	TGTGCCAGTAAGAGCAGGACGGGAGGCTACACCTTC
TRBD2	TRBV5-1	NA	TRBJ2-7	CASSLGTSGSSYEQYF	TGCGCCAGCAGCTTGGGTACTAGCGGGAGCTCCTACGAGCAGTACTTC
TRBD1	TRBV9	NA	TRBJ2-7	CASSVSQGAYEQYF	TGTGCCAGCAGCGTATCACAGGGGGCCTACGAGCAGTACTTC
NA	TRBV7-2	once	TRBJ2-7	CASSLSSSYEQYF	TGTGCCAGCAGCTTATCTAGCTCCTACGAGCAGTACTTC
TRBD1	TRBV6-5	NA	TRBJ1-1	CASSLGQGTTEAFF	TGTGCCAGCAGTCTGGGACAGGGGACCACTGAAGCTTTCTTT
TRBD2	TRBV6-5	NA	TRBJ2-2	CASRILKRGTGELFF	TGTGCCAGCAGAATCCTTAAGCGGGGCACCGGGGAGCTGTTTTTT
NA	TRBV6-6	NA	TRBJ2-3	CASSQRVSSTDTQYF	TGTGCCAGCAGCCAGCGGGTTTCTAGCACAGATACGCAGTATTTT
NA	TRBV7-3	once	TRBJ1-1	CASSLGEGRQAFF	TGTGCCAGCAGCTTGGGGGAGGGTCGACAAGCTTTCTTT
NA	TRBV5-6	NA	TRBJ2-7	CASSLGLTIYEQYF	TGTGCCAGCAGCTTGGGGCTCACTATCTACGAGCAGTACTTC
TRBD1	TRBV19	NA	TRBJ1-4	CASTRQGSEKLFF	TGTGCCAGTACCAGACAGGGGAGTGAAAAACTGTTTTTT
TRBD1	TRBV5-1	NA	TRBJ2-5	CASRYMDPGQGVLAQYF	TGCGCCAGCAGGTATATGGACCCGGGACAGGGAGTTTTGGCCCAGTACTTC
NA	TRBV10-3	NA	TRBJ2-3	CAIRGGSTDTQYF	TGTGCCATCAGAGGCGGATCCACAGATACGCAGTATTTT
NA	TRBV6-5	NA	TRBJ1-2	CASSSSGYGYTF	TGTGCCAGCAGTTCTTCCGGCTATGGCTACACCTTC
NA	TRBV9	few	TRBJ1-1	CASSVDYGNTEAFF	TGTGCCAGCAGCGTAGACTACGGGAACACTGAAGCTTTCTTT
TRBD2	TRBV4-3	once	TRBJ2-7	CASSQETISREGSYEQYF	TGCGCCAGCAGCCAAGAAACTATTTCGAGGGAGGGTTCCTACGAGCAGTACTTC
NA	TRBV2	NA	TRBJ1-1	CASRFTGEAFF	TGTGCCAGCAGGTTCACAGGAGAAGCTTTCTTT
TRBD2	TRBV5-1	NA	TRBJ2-3	CASSLSPSGRAADTQYF	TGCGCCAGCAGCTTGTCACCTAGCGGGAGGGCGGCAGATACGCAGTATTTT
TRBD1	TRBV4-1	NA	TRBJ2-3	CASSQGDREVDTQYF	TGCGCCAGCAGCCAAGGGGACAGGGAGGTAGATACGCAGTATTTT
NA	TRBV27	NA	TRBJ2-7	CASSLSIWQGSYEQYF	TGTGCCAGCAGTTTATCGATTTGGCAGGGGTCCTACGAGCAGTACTTC
TRBD1	TRBV6-1	NA	TRBJ2-5	CATSRDREVGETQYF	TGTGCCACGAGTCGGGACAGGGAGGTAGGCGAGACCCAGTACTTC
NA	TRBV4-1	NA	TRBJ2-1	CASSQEASSNEQFF	TGCGCCAGCAGCCAAGAGGCCTCCTCCAATGAGCAGTTCTTC
NA	TRBV29-1	few	TRBJ1-5	CSVGTENQPQHF	TGCAGCGTTGGAACAGAGAATCAGCCCCAGCATTTT
TRBD2	TRBV6-6	NA	TRBJ2-3	CASSYSNGGGADTQYF	TGTGCCAGCAGTTACTCGAACGGGGGAGGGGCAGATACGCAGTATTTT
NA	TRBV28	NA	TRBJ2-1	CASSFPQGSSYNEQFF	TGTGCCAGCAGTTTCCCCCAGGGAAGCTCCTACAATGAGCAGTTCTTC
TRBD1	TRBV7-6	once	TRBJ1-2	CASAPPGTGYGYTF	TGTGCCAGCGCTCCCCCCGGGACAGGCTATGGCTACACCTTC
TRBD1	TRBV9	NA	TRBJ2-3	CASSLRGQDLDTQYF	TGTGCCAGCAGCCTGAGGGGACAGGACTTAGATACGCAGTATTTT
TRBD1	TRBV20-1	NA	TRBJ2-7	CSAGQAYEQYF	TGCAGTGCTGGACAGGCCTACGAGCAGTACTTC
NA	TRBV7-9	NA	TRBJ1-2	CASSSLSRDYGYTF	TGTGCCAGCAGCTCCCTCTCCCGAGACTATGGCTACACCTTC
TRBD2	TRBV7-2	NA	TRBJ2-5	CASSLEDSGGETQYF	TGTGCCAGCAGCTTAGAGGACAGCGGGGGAGAGACCCAGTACTTC
TRBD1	TRBV4-2	NA	TRBJ2-7	CASSQLGTADYEQYF	TGTGCCAGCAGCCAATTGGGGACAGCTGACTACGAGCAGTACTTC
NA	TRBV7-9	NA	TRBJ2-2	CASSLAKAGTNTGELFF	TGTGCCAGCAGCTTAGCGAAAGCAGGGACGAACACCGGGGAGCTGTTTTTT
TRBD1	TRBV27	once	TRBJ2-5	CASSLLQGLRETQYF	TGTGCCAGCAGTTTATTACAGGGGCTTCGAGAGACCCAGTACTTC
NA	TRBV7-6	NA	TRBJ2-5	CASSSRVRETQYF	TGTGCCAGCAGCTCGCGGGTGAGGGAGACCCAGTACTTC
TRBD1	TRBV7-9	NA	TRBJ2-2	CASSGDRDSNTGELFF	TGTGCCAGCAGCGGAGACCGGGACAGTAACACCGGGGAGCTGTTTTTT
TRBD1	TRBV5-4	NA	TRBJ2-7	CASSWRSGTGNEQYF	TGTGCCAGCAGCTGGAGATCCGGGACAGGGAACGAGCAGTACTTC
NA	TRBV2	NA	TRBJ2-7	CASSVINEQYF	TGTGCCAGCAGTGTAATAAACGAGCAGTACTTC
NA	TRBV27	NA	TRBJ1-2	CASSGHTYGYTF	TGTGCCAGCAGTGGACATACCTATGGCTACACCTTC
NA	TRBV11-2	NA	TRBJ2-1	CASSLDFVAPKQFF	TGTGCCAGCAGCTTAGATTTTGTGGCCCCGAAGCAGTTCTTC
NA	TRBV7-9	few	TRBJ2-7	CASSRREDYEQYF	TGTGCCAGCAGCCGCAGGGAAGACTACGAGCAGTACTTC
TRBD1	TRBV6-5	NA	TRBJ2-7	CASTSTGGEYF	TGTGCCAGCACTTCGACAGGGGGCGAGTACTTC